The rows below give T cell receptor beta chains drawn from one sample of a study of blood T cell repertoires in COVID-19. Method: immunoSEQ multiplex PCR; TCRdb's copy keeps in-frame clones and lacks some. The table lists a few thousand clones, over 70% of them singletons, with around an eighth in the top ten. The source material was peripheral blood. The origin of the receptors is a man aged 70-80 years with active COVID-19. The CDR3 runs from the conserved cysteine through the conserved F or W. Each record gives: D gene, J gene, clone size, V gene, CDR3 protein, CDR3 DNA. The D gene is left open where the match is weak. Only some rows state a clone size, as once, few, many or a class for expanded clones.

d_call: -; j_call: TRBJ1-4; clone_size: -; v_call: TRBV2; cdr3_aa: CASSEVTARDEKLFF; cdr3_nt: TGTGCCAGCAGTGAGGTAACAGCGAGGGATGAAAAACTGTTTTTT
d_call: TRBD1; j_call: TRBJ2-1; clone_size: -; v_call: TRBV19; cdr3_aa: CASTKGGGEQFF; cdr3_nt: TGTGCCAGTACCAAAGGGGGCGGTGAGCAGTTCTTC
d_call: -; j_call: TRBJ1-2; clone_size: -; v_call: TRBV12-2; cdr3_aa: CASLRTGEGGYTF; cdr3_nt: TGTGCAAGTCTCCGGACAGGGGAAGGTGGCTACACCTTC
d_call: -; j_call: TRBJ2-5; clone_size: -; v_call: TRBV14; cdr3_aa: CASSQRLEEETQYF; cdr3_nt: TGTGCCAGCAGCCAAAGGCTTGAGGAAGAGACCCAGTACTTC
d_call: -; j_call: TRBJ2-7; clone_size: -; v_call: TRBV11-3; cdr3_aa: CASSLGGSGYEQYF; cdr3_nt: TGTGCCAGCAGCTTAGGAGGTAGTGGGTACGAGCAGTACTTC
d_call: TRBD1; j_call: TRBJ2-1; clone_size: -; v_call: TRBV5-1; cdr3_aa: CASSLGWGQGPHNEQFF; cdr3_nt: TGCGCCAGCAGCTTGGGTTGGGGACAGGGTCCCCACAATGAGCAGTTCTTC
d_call: -; j_call: TRBJ1-2; clone_size: -; v_call: TRBV6-4; cdr3_aa: CASSDGGGIYGYTF; cdr3_nt: TGTGCCAGCAGTGACGGGGGAGGGATCTATGGCTACACCTTC
d_call: -; j_call: TRBJ2-1; clone_size: -; v_call: TRBV27; cdr3_aa: CASSWPRQFF; cdr3_nt: TGTGCCAGCAGTTGGCCACGGCAGTTCTTC
d_call: -; j_call: TRBJ2-1; clone_size: few; v_call: TRBV2; cdr3_aa: CASSEGIYNEQFF; cdr3_nt: TGTGCCAGCAGTGAGGGCATTTACAATGAGCAGTTCTTC
d_call: -; j_call: TRBJ2-3; clone_size: -; v_call: TRBV11-2; cdr3_aa: CASSLAQIDTQYF; cdr3_nt: TGTGCCAGCAGCTTAGCACAGATTGATACGCAGTATTTT
d_call: -; j_call: TRBJ1-3; clone_size: -; v_call: TRBV5-4; cdr3_aa: CASSSQGLSGNTIYF; cdr3_nt: TGTGCCAGCAGCTCCCAGGGTTTGTCTGGAAACACCATATATTTT
d_call: TRBD2; j_call: TRBJ2-1; clone_size: large; v_call: TRBV6-5; cdr3_aa: CASSPAGTSYEQFF; cdr3_nt: TGTGCCAGCAGCCCCGCCGGGACTAGCTATGAGCAGTTCTTC
d_call: -; j_call: TRBJ1-3; clone_size: once; v_call: TRBV6-1; cdr3_aa: CASSEVGGPSGNTIYF; cdr3_nt: TGTGCCAGCAGTGAAGTGGGGGGGCCCTCTGGAAACACCATATATTTT
d_call: TRBD1; j_call: TRBJ2-3; clone_size: -; v_call: TRBV20-1; cdr3_aa: CSASGTGGSTDTQYF; cdr3_nt: TGCAGTGCTAGTGGGACAGGGGGTTCCACAGATACGCAGTATTTT
d_call: TRBD1; j_call: TRBJ1-4; clone_size: -; v_call: TRBV7-2; cdr3_aa: CASRTGQGTANEKLFF; cdr3_nt: TGTGCCAGCAGGACGGGACAGGGTACAGCTAATGAAAAACTGTTTTTT
d_call: -; j_call: TRBJ2-5; clone_size: once; v_call: TRBV5-5; cdr3_aa: CASSPGTSGTQYF; cdr3_nt: TGTGCCAGCAGCCCTGGTACGTCGGGGACCCAGTACTTC
d_call: -; j_call: TRBJ1-1; clone_size: -; v_call: TRBV6-5; cdr3_aa: CASSRYGEMNTEAFF; cdr3_nt: TGTGCCAGCAGTCGCTACGGGGAGATGAACACTGAAGCTTTCTTT